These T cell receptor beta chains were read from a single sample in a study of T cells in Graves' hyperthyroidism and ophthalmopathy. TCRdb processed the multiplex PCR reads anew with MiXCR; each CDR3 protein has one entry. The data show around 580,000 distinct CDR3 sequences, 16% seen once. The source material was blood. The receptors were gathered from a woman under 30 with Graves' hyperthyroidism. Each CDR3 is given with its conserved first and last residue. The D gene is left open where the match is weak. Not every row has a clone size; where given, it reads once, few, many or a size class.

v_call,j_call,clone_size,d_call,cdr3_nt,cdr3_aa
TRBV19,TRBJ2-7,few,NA,TGTGCCAGTAGTATAGCGGGACTTGATTACGAGCAGTACTTC,CASSIAGLDYEQYF
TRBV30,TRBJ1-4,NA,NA,TGTGCCTGGAGTTCAGATAATAATGAAAAACTGTTTTTT,CAWSSDNNEKLFF
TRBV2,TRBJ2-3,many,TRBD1,TGTGCCAGCACCGGCCGGGCGGGCAGGGGGACGCAGTATTTT,CASTGRAGRGTQYF
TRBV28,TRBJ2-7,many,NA,TGTGCCAGCAGGCTACTCAGGACTAACTCCTACGAGCAGTACTTC,CASRLLRTNSYEQYF
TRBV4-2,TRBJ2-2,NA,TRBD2,TGTGCCAGCACCCAGGCTAGCGGGATAGGGGAGCTGTTTTTT,CASTQASGIGELFF
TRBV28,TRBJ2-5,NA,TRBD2,TGTGCCAGCAGTGGACTAGCGGGAGGGGGAGAGACCCAGTACTTC,CASSGLAGGGETQYF
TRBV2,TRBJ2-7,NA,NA,TGTGCCAGCAGTGTCTCTAGGAATGCCTACGAGCAGTACTTC,CASSVSRNAYEQYF
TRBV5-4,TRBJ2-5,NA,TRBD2,TGTGCCAGCAGCTCGAGTAGCGGGGAACAAGAGACCCAGTACTTC,CASSSSSGEQETQYF
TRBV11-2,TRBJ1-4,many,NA,TGTGCCAGCAGCTTAGATGAAGTGGTTGTCAATGAAAAACTGTTTTTT,CASSLDEVVVNEKLFF
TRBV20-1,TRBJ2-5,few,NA,TGCGGAACATCAAAGGGGCTAGAAAAGACCCAGTACTTC,CGTSKGLEKTQYF
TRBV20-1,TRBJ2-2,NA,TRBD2,TGCAGTGCTAGCCCCTTGACGGCGGGAGACGTCGGGGAGCTGTTTTTT,CSASPLTAGDVGELFF
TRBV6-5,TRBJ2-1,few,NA,TGTGCCAGCAGTTACGGGAGTCGTGAGGAGCAGTTCTTC,CASSYGSREEQFF
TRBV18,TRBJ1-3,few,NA,TGTGCCAGCTCACCGGTAGCAGGGGCCTCTGGAAACACCATATATTTT,CASSPVAGASGNTIYF
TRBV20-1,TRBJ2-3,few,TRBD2,TGCAGTGCTAGTGAGCCCAGCGGGGGGCCCGATACGCAGTATTTT,CSASEPSGGPDTQYF
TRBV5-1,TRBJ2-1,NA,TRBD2,TGCGCCAGCAGCTGGGGGGGTGAGTCCGGAGGTGAGCAGTTCTTC,CASSWGGESGGEQFF
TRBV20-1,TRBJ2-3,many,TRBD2,TGCAGTGCTCGAATTATCAGCGGGGGGGATCCTATGACAGATACGCAGTATTTT,CSARIISGGDPMTDTQYF
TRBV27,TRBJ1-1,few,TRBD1,TGTGCCAGCACCGGCGGGTCAGGGGGGTTGAACACTGAAGCTTTCTTT,CASTGGSGGLNTEAFF
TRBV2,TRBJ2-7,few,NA,TGTGCCAGCAGAGGGGCGGGCTACGAGCAGTACTTC,CASRGAGYEQYF
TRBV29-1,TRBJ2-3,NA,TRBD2,TGCAGCGCAACGACTAGCGGCTTATCAGATACGCAGTATTTT,CSATTSGLSDTQYF
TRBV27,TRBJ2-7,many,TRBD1,TGTGCCAGCAGTTCCCTAAATCTTCGACAGGGGACTTACGAGCAGTACTTC,CASSSLNLRQGTYEQYF
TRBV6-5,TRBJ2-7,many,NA,TGTGCCAGCAGTTACTCGGGTGCACAGAAAAGCTCCTACGAGCAGTACTTC,CASSYSGAQKSSYEQYF
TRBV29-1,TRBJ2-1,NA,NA,TGCAGCGTTGTGAAAGACAGCTACAATGAGCAGTTCTTC,CSVVKDSYNEQFF